This T cell receptor beta chain was captured by sequencing in a study of post-analysis software for immune sequencing data. The overall study: The courses of disease that were included comprised relapsing-remitting, secondary progressive and progressive-relapsing multiple sclerosis.

TCR beta cDNA libraries had unique molecular identifiers. The source material, about 0.9 to 10 million T cells, gave rise to 400,000 to 550,000 cDNA molecules. One entry per CDR3 protein, called by TCRdb with MiXCR from the PCR reads. The sample lists hundreds of thousands of distinct CDR3 sequences; roughly 58% were seen once. Germline trimming cut 4 bases from V and 4 bases from J; bases unmatched to any gene: 5. The CDR3 is 15 residues long. Germline CDR1 reads MRHNA; CDR2 reads SNTAGT. This clonotype was counted only a few times. Antigen specificity is unknown. Whole-study results and caveats: Elevated frequency relative to controls characterized several TRBV segments in patients, TRBV5-6, TRBV5-1 and TRBV20-1 among them. By F measure, samples from a shared preparation batch strongly co-clustered. Normalized Chao1 diversity was significantly lower in multiple sclerosis patients than in controls.

The J gene is TRBJ2-3, the V gene TRBV6-4; TRBD1 aligns across 10 bases. The sequenced material came from blood. This clonotype was sampled from a girl between 10 and 17 years old with multiple sclerosis. CDR3: CASSARTGGPDTQYF. CDR3 bases: TGTGCCAGCAGTGCCCGGACAGGGGGTCCAGATACGCAGTATTTT.